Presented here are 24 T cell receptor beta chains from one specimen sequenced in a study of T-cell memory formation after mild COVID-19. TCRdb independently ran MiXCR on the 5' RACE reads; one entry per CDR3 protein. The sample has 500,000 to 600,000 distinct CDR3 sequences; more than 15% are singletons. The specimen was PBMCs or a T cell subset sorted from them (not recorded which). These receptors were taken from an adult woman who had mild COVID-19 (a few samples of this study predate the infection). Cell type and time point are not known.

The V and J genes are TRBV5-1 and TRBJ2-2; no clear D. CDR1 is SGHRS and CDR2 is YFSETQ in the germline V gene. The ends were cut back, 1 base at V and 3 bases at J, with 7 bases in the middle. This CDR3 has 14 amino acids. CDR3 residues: CASSLTSHTGELFF. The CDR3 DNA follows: TGCGCCAGCAGCTTGACCTCCCACACCGGGGAGCTGTTTTTT. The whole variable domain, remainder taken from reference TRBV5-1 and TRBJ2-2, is KAGVTQTPRYLIKTRGQQVTLSCSPISGHRSVSWYQQTPGQGLQFLFEYFSETQRNKGNFPGRFSGRQFSNSRSEMNVSTLELGDSALYLCASSLTSHTGELFFGEGSRLTVL.

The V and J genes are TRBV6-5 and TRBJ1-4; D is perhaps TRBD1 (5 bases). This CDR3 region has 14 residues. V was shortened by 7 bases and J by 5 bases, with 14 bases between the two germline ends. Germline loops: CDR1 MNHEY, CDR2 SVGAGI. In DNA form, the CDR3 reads TGTGCCAGCACCTGGGAAACAGGAAATGAAAAACTGTTTTTT. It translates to CASTWETGNEKLFF.

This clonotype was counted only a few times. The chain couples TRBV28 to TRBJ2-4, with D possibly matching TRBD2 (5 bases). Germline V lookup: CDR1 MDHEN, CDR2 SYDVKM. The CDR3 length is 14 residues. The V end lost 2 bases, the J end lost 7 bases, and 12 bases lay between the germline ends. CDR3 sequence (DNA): TGTGCCAGCAGTTTAGCTTCGAGAGGGAACATTCAGTACTTC. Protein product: CASSLASRGNIQYF.

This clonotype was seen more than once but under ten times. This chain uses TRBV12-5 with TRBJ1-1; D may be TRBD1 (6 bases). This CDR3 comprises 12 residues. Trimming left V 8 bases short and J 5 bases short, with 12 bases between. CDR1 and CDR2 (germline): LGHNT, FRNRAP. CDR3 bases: TGTGCTAGTCAGAAAGGGGGTACTGAAGCTTTCTTT. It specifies CASQKGGTEAFF.

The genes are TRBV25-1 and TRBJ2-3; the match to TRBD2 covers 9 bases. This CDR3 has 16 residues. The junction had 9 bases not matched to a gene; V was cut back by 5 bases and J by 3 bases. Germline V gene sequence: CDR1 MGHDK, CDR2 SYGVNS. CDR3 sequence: CASSRGGRARTDTQYF. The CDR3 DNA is TGTGCCAGCAGTCGCGGCGGGAGGGCCCGGACAGATACGCAGTATTTT.

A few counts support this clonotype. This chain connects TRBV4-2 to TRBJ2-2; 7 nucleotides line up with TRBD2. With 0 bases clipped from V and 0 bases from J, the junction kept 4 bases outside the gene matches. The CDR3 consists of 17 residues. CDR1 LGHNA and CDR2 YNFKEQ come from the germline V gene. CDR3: CASSQEASGANTGELFF. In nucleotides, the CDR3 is TGTGCCAGCAGCCAAGAAGCTAGCGGCGCGAACACCGGGGAGCTGTTTTTT.

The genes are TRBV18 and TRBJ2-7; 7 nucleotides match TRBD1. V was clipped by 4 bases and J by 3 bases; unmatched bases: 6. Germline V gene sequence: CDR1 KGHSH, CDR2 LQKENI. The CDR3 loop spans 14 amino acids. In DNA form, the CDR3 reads TGTGCCAGCTCACTCGGGACAGACTTCTACGAGCAGTACTTC. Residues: CASSLGTDFYEQYF. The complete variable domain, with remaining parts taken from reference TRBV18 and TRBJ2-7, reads NAGVMQNPRHLVRRRGQEARLRCSPMKGHSHVYWYRQLPEEGLKFMVYLQKENIIDESGMPKERFSAEFPKEGPSILRIQQVVRGDSAAYFCASSLGTDFYEQYFGPGTRLTVT.

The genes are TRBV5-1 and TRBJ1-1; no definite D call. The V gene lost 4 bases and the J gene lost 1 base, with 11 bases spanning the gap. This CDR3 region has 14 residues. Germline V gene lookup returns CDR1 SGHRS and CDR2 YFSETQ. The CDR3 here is CASSLQVGNTEAFF. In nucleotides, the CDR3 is TGCGCCAGCAGCCTGCAGGTTGGGAACACTGAAGCTTTCTTT.

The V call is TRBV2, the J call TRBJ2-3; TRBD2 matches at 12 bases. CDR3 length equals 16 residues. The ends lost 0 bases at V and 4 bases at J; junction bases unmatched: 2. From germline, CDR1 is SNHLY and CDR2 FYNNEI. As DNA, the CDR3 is TGTGCCAGCAGTGAAGCGTCTAGCGGGGGGGCAGATACGCAGTATTTT. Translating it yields CASSEASSGGADTQYF. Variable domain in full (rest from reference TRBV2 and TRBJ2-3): EPEVTQTPSHQVTQMGQEVILRCVPISNHLYFYWYRQILGQKVEFLVSFYNNEISEKSEIFDDQFSVERPDGSNFTLKIRSTKLEDSAMYFCASSEASSGGADTQYFGPGTRLTVL.

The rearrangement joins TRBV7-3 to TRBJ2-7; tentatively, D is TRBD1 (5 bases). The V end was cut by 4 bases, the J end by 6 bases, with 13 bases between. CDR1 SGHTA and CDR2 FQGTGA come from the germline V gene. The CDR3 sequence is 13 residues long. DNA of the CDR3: TGTGCCAGCAGCTCGCAGGGTTGGGGCGAGCAGTACTTC. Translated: CASSSQGWGEQYF.

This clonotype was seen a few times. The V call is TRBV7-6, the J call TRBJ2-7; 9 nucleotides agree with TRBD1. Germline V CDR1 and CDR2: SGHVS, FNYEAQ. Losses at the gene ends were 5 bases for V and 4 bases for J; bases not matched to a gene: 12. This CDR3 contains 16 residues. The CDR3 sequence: CASSTTRDRAMYEQYF. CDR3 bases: TGTGCCAGCAGCACTACCCGGGACAGGGCCATGTACGAGCAGTACTTC.

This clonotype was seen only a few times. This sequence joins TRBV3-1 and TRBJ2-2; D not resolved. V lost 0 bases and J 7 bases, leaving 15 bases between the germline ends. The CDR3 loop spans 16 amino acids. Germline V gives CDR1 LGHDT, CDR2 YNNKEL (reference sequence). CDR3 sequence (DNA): TGTGCCAGCAGCCAAGAGAGCCCGTTCGTCGGCGGGGAGCTGTTTTTT. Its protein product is CASSQESPFVGGELFF.

CDR3 in DNA: TGTGCCAGCAGAAAAGACAGAAACACTGAAGCTTTCTTT. It encodes CASRKDRNTEAFF. This chain connects TRBV2 to TRBJ1-1; a possible D gene is TRBD1 (5 bases). CDR3 length: 13 amino acids. V lost 6 bases to trimming and J lost 2 bases, with 10 bases between them. Germline assignment: CDR1 SNHLY and CDR2 FYNNEI. Using reference TRBV2 and TRBJ1-1 for the parts outside the CDR3, the full variable domain is EPEVTQTPSHQVTQMGQEVILRCVPISNHLYFYWYRQILGQKVEFLVSFYNNEISEKSEIFDDQFSVERPDGSNFTLKIRSTKLEDSAMYFCASRKDRNTEAFFGQGTRLTVV.

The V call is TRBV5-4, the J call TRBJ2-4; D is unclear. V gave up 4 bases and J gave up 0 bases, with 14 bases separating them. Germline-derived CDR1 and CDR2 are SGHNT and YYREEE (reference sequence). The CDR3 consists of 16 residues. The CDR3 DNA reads TGTGCCAGCAGCACTCCCGGCTCGGGAGCCAAAAACATTCAGTACTTC. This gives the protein CASSTPGSGAKNIQYF.

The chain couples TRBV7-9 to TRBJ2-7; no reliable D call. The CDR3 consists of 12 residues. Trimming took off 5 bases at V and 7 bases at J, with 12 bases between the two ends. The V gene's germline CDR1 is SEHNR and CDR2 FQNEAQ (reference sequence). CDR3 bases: TGTGCCAGCAGCCCCGGTTATCAAGAGCAGTACTTC. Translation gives CASSPGYQEQYF.

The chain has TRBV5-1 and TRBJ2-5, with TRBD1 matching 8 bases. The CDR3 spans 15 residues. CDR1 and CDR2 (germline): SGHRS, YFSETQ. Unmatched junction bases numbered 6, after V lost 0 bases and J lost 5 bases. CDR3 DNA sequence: TGCGCCAGCAGCTTGGCCGACAGGGGTCAGGAGACCCAGTACTTC. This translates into CASSLADRGQETQYF.

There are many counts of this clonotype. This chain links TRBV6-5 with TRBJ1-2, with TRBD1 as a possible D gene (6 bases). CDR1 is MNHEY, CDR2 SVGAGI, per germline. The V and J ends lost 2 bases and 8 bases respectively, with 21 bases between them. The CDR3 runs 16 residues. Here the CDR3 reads CASSYTSGGTRGGYTF. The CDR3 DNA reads TGTGCCAGCAGTTACACCTCGGGGGGCACTAGGGGCGGCTACACCTTC.

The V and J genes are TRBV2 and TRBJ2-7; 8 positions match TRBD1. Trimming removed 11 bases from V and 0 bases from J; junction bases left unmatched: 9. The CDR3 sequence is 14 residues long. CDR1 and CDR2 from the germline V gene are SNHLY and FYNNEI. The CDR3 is CAFGKDRGSYEQYF. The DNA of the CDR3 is TGTGCCTTTGGAAAAGACAGGGGCTCCTACGAGCAGTACTTC.

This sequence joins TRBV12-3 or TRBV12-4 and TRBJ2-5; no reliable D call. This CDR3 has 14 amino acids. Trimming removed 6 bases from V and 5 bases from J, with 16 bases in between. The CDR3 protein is CASSPLRMGETQYF. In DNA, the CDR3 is TGTGCCAGCAGCCCCCTGAGGATGGGGGAGACCCAGTACTTC.

CDR3 protein: CASSQDSGGVSSYNEQFF. Written as DNA, the CDR3 is TGCGCCAGCAGCCAAGACAGCGGGGGGGTGAGCTCCTACAATGAGCAGTTCTTC. The chain combines TRBV4-3 with TRBJ2-1; 10 nucleotides match TRBD2. V trimming: 0 bases; J trimming: 0 bases; junction bases outside the gene matches: 5. The CDR3 has 18 residues. Germline values: CDR1 LGHNA, CDR2 YSLEER.

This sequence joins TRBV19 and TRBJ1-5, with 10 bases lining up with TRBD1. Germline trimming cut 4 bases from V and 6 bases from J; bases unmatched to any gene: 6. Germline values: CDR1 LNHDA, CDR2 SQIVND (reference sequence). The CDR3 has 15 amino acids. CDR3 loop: CASSTRDRGVQPQHF. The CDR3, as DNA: TGTGCCAGTAGTACCCGGGACAGGGGCGTTCAGCCCCAGCATTTT.

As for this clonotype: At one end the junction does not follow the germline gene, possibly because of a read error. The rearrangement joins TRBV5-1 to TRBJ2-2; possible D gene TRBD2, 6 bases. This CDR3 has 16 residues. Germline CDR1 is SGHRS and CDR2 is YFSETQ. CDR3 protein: CDSSSGTGSNTGELFF. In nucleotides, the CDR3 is TGCGACAGCAGCTCGGGGACTGGATCGAACACCGGGGAGCTGTTTTTT.

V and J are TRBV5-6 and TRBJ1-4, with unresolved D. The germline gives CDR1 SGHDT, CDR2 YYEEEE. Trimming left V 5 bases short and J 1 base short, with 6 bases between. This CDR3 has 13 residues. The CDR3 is CASSKGTNEKLFF. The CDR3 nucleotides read TGTGCCAGCAGTAAAGGAACTAATGAAAAACTGTTTTTT. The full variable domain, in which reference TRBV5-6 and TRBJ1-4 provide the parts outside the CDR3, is DAGVTQSPTHLIKTRGQQVTLRCSPKSGHDTVSWYQQALGQGPQFIFQYYEEEERQRGNFPDRFSGHQFPNYSSELNVNALLLGDSALYLCASSKGTNEKLFFGSGTQLSVL.

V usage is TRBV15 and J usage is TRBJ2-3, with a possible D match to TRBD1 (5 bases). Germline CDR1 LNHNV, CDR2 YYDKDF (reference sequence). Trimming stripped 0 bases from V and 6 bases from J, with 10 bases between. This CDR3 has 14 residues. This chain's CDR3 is CATSRDVRGDTQYF. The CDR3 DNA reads TGTGCCACCAGCAGAGATGTAAGGGGTGATACGCAGTATTTT.